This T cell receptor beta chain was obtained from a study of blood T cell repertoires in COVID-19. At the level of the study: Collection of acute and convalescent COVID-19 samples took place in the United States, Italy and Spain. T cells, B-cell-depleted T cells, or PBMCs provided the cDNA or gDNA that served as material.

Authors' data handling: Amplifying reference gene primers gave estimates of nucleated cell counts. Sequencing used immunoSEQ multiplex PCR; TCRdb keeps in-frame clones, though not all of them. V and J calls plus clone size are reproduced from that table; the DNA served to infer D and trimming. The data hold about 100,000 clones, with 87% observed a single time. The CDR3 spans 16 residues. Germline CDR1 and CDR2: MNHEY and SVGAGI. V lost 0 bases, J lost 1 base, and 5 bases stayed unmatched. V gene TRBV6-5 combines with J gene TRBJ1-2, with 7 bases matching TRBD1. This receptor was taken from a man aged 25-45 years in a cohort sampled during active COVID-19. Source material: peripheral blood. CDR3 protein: CASSYSWDRRNYGYTF. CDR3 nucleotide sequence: TGTGCCAGCAGTTACTCATGGGACAGACGTAACTATGGCTACACCTTC.